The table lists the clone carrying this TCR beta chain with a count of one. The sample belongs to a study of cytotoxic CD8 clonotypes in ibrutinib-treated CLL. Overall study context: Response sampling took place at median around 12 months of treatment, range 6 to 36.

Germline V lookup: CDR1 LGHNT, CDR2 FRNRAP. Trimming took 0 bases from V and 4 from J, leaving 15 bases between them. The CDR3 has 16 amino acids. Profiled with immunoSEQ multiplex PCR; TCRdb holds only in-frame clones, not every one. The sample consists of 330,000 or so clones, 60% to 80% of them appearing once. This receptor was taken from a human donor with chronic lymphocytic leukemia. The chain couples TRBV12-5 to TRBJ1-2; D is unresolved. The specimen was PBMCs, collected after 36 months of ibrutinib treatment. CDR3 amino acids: CASGLVLSAHLYGYTF. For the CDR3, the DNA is TGTGCTAGTGGTTTGGTCCTTAGCGCTCACCTCTATGGCTACACCTTC.